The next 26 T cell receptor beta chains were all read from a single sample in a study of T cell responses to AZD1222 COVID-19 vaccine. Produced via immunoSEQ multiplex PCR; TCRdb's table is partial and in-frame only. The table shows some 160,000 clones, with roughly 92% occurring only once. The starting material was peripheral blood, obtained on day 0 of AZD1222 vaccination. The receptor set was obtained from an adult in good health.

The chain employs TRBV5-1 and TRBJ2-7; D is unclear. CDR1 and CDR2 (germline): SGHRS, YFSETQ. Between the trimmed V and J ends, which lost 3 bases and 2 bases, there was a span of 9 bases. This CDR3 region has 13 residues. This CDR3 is CASSSDGAYEQYF. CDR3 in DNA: TGCGCCAGCAGCTCCGACGGTGCCTACGAGCAGTACTTC.

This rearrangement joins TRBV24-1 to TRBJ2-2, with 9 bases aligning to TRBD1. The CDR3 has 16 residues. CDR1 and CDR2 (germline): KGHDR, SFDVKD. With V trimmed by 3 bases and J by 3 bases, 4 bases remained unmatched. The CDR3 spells CATSDEGQGYTGELFF. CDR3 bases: TGTGCCACCAGTGATGAGGGACAGGGTTACACCGGGGAGCTGTTTTTT.

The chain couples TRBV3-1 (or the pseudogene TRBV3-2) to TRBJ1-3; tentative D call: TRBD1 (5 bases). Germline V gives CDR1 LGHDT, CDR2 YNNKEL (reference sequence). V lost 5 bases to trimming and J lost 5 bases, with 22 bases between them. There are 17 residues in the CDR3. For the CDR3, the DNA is TGTGCCAGCAGCGGGGGAATCCCATTACACGCACGAAACACCATATATTTT. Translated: CASSGGIPLHARNTIYF.

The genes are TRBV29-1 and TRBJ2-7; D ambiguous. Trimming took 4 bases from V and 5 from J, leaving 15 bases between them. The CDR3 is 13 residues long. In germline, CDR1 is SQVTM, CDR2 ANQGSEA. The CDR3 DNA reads TGCAGCGTTGCGGCGTCGGCTGGGGACGAGCAGTACTTC. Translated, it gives CSVAASAGDEQYF.

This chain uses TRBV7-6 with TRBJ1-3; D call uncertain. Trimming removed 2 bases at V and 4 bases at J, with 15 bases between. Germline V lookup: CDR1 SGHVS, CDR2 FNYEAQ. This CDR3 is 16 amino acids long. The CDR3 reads CASSLSRQRAGNTIYF. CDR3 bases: TGTGCCAGCAGCTTAAGTCGGCAGAGAGCCGGAAACACCATATATTTT.

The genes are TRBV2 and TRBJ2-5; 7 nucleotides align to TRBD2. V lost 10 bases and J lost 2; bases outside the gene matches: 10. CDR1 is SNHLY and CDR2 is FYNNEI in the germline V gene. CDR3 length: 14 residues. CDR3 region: CATVGSAGQETQYF. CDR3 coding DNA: TGTGCCACCGTAGGGTCAGCGGGACAAGAGACCCAGTACTTC.

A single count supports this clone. The CDR3 DNA reads as TGTGCCAGCAGCTTCTTGGGGGCGGAAAATTCACCCCTCCACTTT. Its translation is CASSFLGAENSPLHF. The genes are TRBV5-4 and TRBJ1-6; maybe TRBD1 (6 bases). The length of the CDR3 is 15 residues. Germline CDR1 reads SGHNT; CDR2 reads YYREEE (reference sequence). Trimming removed 2 bases from V and 7 bases from J, with 13 bases in between.

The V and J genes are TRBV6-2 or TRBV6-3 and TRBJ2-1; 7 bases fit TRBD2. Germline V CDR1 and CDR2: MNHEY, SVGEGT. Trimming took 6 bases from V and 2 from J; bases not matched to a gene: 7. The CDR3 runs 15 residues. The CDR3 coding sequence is TGTGCCAGCAGCCTTGGGGGGAGGGCCTACAATGAGCAGTTCTTC. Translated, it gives CASSLGGRAYNEQFF.

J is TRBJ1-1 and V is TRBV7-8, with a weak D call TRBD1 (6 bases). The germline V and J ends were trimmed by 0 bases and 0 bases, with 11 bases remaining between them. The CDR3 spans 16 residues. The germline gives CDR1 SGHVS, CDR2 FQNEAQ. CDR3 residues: CASSLAWTAMNTEAFF. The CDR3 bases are TGTGCCAGCAGCTTAGCTTGGACAGCCATGAACACTGAAGCTTTCTTT.

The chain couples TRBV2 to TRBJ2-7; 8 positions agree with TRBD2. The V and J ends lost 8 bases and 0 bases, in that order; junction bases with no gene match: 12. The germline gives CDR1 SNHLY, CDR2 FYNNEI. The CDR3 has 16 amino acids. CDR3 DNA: TGTGCCAGCCTCCACAGAGCGGGAGTTTCCTCCTACGAGCAGTACTTC. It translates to CASLHRAGVSSYEQYF.

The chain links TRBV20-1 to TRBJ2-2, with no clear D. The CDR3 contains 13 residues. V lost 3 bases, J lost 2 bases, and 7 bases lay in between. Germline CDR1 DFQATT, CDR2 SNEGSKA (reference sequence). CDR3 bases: TGCAGTGCTAGTTCCCCCAACACCGGGGAGCTGTTTTTT. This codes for CSASSPNTGELFF.

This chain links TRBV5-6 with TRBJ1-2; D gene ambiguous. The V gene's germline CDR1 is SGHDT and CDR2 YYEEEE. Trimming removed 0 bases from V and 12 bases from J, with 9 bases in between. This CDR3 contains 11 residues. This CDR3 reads CASSLAGTNTF. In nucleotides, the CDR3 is TGTGCCAGCAGCTTGGCAGGCACCAACACCTTC.

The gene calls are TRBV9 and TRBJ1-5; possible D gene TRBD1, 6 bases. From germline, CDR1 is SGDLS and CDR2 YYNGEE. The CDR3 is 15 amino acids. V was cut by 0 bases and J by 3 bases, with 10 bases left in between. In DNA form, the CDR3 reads TGTGCCAGCAGCGTAGGAGGGGGTGACAATCAGCCCCAGCATTTT. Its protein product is CASSVGGGDNQPQHF.

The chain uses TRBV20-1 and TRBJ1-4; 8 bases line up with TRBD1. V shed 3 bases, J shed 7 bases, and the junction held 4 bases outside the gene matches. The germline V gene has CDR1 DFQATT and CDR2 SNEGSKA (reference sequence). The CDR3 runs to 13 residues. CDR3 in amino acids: CSASTGGGEKLFF. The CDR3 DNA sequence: TGCAGTGCTAGTACAGGGGGAGGTGAAAAACTGTTTTTT.

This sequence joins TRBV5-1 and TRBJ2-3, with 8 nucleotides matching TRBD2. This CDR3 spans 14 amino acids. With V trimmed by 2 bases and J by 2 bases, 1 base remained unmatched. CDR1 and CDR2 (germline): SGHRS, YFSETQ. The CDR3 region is CASSLAGVTDTQYF. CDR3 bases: TGCGCCAGCAGCTTAGCGGGGGTCACAGATACGCAGTATTTT.

CDR3 DNA sequence: TGTGCCAGCAGCTTAGCCCCCCGGGACAGTGTCACTGAAGCTTTCTTT. Translating gives CASSLAPRDSVTEAFF. The chain employs TRBV9 and TRBJ1-1; TRBD1 aligns across 7 bases. V trimming: 4 bases; J trimming: 4 bases; junction bases outside the gene matches: 13. This CDR3 region has 16 residues. Per germline, CDR1 SGDLS and CDR2 YYNGEE.

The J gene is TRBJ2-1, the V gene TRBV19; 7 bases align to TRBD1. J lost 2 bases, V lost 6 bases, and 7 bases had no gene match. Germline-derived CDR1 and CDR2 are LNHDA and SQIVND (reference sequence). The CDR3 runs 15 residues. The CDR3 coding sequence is TGTGCCAGTAGCCCGGGACAGCTTACCTACAATGAGCAGTTCTTC. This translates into CASSPGQLTYNEQFF.

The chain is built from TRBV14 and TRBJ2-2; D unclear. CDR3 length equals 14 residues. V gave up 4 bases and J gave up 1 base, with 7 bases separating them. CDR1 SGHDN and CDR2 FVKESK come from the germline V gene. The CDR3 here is CASSLAGNTGELFF. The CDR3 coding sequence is TGTGCCAGCAGCCTGGCCGGGAACACCGGGGAGCTGTTTTTT.

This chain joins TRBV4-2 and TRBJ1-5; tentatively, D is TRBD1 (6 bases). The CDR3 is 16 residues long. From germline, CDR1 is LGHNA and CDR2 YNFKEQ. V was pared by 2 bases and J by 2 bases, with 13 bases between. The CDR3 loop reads CASSQRQADRNQPQHF. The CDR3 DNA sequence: TGTGCCAGCAGCCAACGACAGGCGGATCGCAATCAGCCCCAGCATTTT.

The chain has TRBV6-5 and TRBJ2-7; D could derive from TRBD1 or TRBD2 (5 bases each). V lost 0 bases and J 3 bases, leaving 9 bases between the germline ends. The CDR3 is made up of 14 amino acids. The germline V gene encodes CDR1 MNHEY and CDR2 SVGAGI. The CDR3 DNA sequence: TGTGCCAGCAGTTACTCCGGGACCGACTACGAGCAGTACTTC. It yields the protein CASSYSGTDYEQYF.

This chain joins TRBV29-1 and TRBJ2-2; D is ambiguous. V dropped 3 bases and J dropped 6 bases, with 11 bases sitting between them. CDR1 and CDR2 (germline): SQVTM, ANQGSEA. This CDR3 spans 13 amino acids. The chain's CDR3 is CSVDFWGSGELFF. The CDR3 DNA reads TGCAGCGTTGATTTTTGGGGATCCGGGGAGCTGTTTTTT.

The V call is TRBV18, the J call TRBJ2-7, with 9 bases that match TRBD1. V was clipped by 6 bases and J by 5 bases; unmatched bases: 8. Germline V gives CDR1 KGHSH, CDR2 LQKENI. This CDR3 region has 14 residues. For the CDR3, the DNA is TGTGCCAGCTCCACCGGGACAGGGTTCAACGAGCAGTACTTC. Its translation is CASSTGTGFNEQYF.

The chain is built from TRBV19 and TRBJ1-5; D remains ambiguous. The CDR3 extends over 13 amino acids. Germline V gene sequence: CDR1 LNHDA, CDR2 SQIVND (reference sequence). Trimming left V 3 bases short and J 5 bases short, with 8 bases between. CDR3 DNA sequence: TGTGCCAGTAGTATGGTAACCCATCAGCCCCAGCATTTT. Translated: CASSMVTHQPQHF.

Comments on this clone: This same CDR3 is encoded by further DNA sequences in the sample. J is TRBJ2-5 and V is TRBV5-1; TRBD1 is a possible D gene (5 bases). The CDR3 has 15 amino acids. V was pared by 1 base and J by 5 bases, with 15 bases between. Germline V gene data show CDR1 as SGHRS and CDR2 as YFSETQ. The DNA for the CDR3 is TGCGCCAGCAGCTTGTTAGGGCAGGGTCGGGAGACCCAGTACTTC. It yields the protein CASSLLGQGRETQYF.

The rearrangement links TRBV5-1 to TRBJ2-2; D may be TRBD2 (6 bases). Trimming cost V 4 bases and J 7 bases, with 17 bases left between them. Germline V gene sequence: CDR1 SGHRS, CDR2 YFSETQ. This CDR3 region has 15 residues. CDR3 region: CASSPGTPKDGELFF. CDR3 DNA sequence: TGCGCCAGCAGCCCAGGGACTCCTAAAGACGGGGAGCTGTTTTTT.

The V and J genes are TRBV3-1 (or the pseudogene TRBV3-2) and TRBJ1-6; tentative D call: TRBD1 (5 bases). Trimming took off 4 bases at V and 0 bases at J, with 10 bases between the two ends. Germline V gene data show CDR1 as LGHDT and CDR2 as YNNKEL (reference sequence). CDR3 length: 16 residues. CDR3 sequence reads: CASSPVGVSYNSPLHF. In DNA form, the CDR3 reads TGTGCCAGCAGCCCAGTGGGGGTCTCCTATAATTCACCCCTCCACTTT.